This T cell receptor beta chain emerged from a study of beta chain features in type 1 diabetes. The study reverse transcribed the entire isolated RNA, so it sequenced expressed TCRB transcripts. Profiled with immunoSEQ multiplex PCR; TCRdb holds only in-frame clones, not every one. The sample includes approximately 170,000 clones, about 7.8% of them seen just once. Unmatched junction bases numbered 5, after V lost 6 bases and J lost 0 bases. The CDR3 consists of 15 residues. Germline V CDR1 and CDR2: MDHEN, SYDVKM. Broader study findings: Patients and controls would share equally any PCR tilt toward shorter templates. Moderate yet significant TCRB CDR3 shortening was seen in Type 1 diabetes patients in all four CD4+ subsets. For TCRB rearrangement, an influence of HLA type remained unresolved here.

Markers CD45RO/CCR7/CD25/CD127/CD95/CD27 served to sort CD4+ naive, central memory, regulatory and stem cell-like memory cells. Turning to this clone: What it binds is unknown.

What was sequenced was central memory CD4+ T cells from blood. The receptor comes from a woman aged 40 to 50 with type 1 diabetes. The chain is built from TRBV28 and TRBJ1-3; 7 bases agree with TRBD1. CDR3 sequence reads: CASRVQGLSGNTIYF. CDR3 in DNA: TGTGCCAGCAGAGTACAGGGGCTCTCTGGAAACACCATATATTTT.